The entry that follows covers one TCR beta chain sequence. The data were taken from a study of cytomegalovirus exposure and HLA in healthy donors. PCR employed 60 Vbeta and 13 Jbeta primers. Repertoires were generated with immunoSEQ multiplex PCR, while TCRdb's copy carries only in-frame clones and drops some. The sample has 75,000 to 90,000 clones, around 79% seen once; the top ten hold around 6%. CDR1 LNHDA and CDR2 SQIVND come from the germline V gene (reference sequence). With 0 bases removed from V and 8 bases from J, the gap between germline ends came to 10 bases. This CDR3 contains 13 residues.

The J gene is TRBJ1-2, the V gene TRBV19, with D unresolved. The sequencing sample was made of PBMCs. The TCR originated in a male donor in good health and CMV-seropositive. In DNA form, the CDR3 reads TGTGCCAGTAGTATAGATTGGAGGAAAGGCTACACCTTC. It encodes CASSIDWRKGYTF.